This TCR beta chain was sequenced during a study of identical twins. The cDNA had a unique molecular identifier and a template-switch universal primer site. A single record per CDR3 protein comes from TCRdb applying MiXCR to the 5' RACE reads. This table holds around 490,000 distinct CDR3 sequences, around an eighth found once. The CDR3 length is 11 residues. Germline V gives CDR1 DFQATT, CDR2 SNEGSKA (reference sequence). Study-wide results and caveats: Out-of-frame sharing of TCR alpha in monozygotic twins was underestimated by models. For zero-insertion analyses, partial confounding could come from invariant MAIT and iNKT cells.

A note on this clonotype: Its antigen is undetermined. A junction end diverges from the germline sequence, so it may reflect a read error.

The sample was also linked to a second study, of yellow fever vaccine responses in identical twins.

The sequence derives from a woman aged 18-29 years in good health. The sequenced material came from CD4+ T cells sorted from blood. The chain employs TRBV20-1 and TRBJ2-5; D may be TRBD1 (6 bases). In nucleotides, the CDR3 is TGCAGTGCTGACAGGCAAGAGACCAAGTACTTC. As protein: CSADRQETKYF.